This TCR beta chain was profiled in a study of CD8 T cells in Susac syndrome. Looking at the study overall: The Susac syndrome patients that were sequenced included five or six with active disease and fewer than 10 in remission. Whole-study findings and limits: The CD4+ T cell repertoires that were profiled in Susac syndrome showed no clonal expansion.

RNA totalling about 0.45 to 1 ug underwent reverse transcription with random hexamers. immunoSEQ multiplex PCR amplified TCR beta CDR3 across 54 Vbeta, 13 Jbeta. TCRdb analysed the immunoSEQ multiplex PCR reads with MiXCR anew, one entry per CDR3 protein. This table has around 71,000 distinct CDR3 sequences, 85% to 95% appearing once. Germline CDR1 and CDR2: SGHRS and YFSETQ. The V and J ends lost 1 base and 2 bases respectively, with 12 bases between them. The CDR3 is 15 residues long. Sequencing targeted TCR beta in T cells from blood (CD8+ and CD4+). This clonotype was picked up one time. Its cognate antigen is unknown.

The source material was CD4+ T cells from PBMCs. The sequence was obtained from a human donor with Susac syndrome. J is TRBJ1-1 and V is TRBV5-1; perhaps TRBD1 as D (5 bases). The CDR3 DNA sequence: TGCGCCAGCAGCTTGATGCAGGGTGGTAACACTGAAGCTTTCTTT. Its translation is CASSLMQGGNTEAFF. The full variable domain, in which reference TRBV5-1 and TRBJ1-1 provide the parts outside the CDR3, is KAGVTQTPRYLIKTRGQQVTLSCSPISGHRSVSWYQQTPGQGLQFLFEYFSETQRNKGNFPGRFSGRQFSNSRSEMNVSTLELGDSALYLCASSLMQGGNTEAFFGQGTRLTVV.